The 18 T cell receptor beta chains below were found in one sample sequenced in a study of human T cells and chemical hapten exposure. Via MiXCR, TCRdb re-called the RACE reads, giving one row per CDR3 protein. The repertoire holds about 250,000 distinct CDR3 sequences, with roughly 7.7% as singletons. Time point defined: pre-sensitization, week 0. The treatment is: therapeutic diphenylcyclopropenone sensitization with weekly scalp DPC. The sequencing here drew on whole blood, taken in connection with sensitization to the hapten diphenylcyclopropenone (DPC). These receptors came from a man in his late teens or twenties with alopecia areata. Some clones in this sample may be carry-over from other donors' samples.

At least ten counts were recorded for this clonotype. J is TRBJ2-1 and V is TRBV10-3; D might be TRBD2 (7 bases). CDR3 length: 14 residues. Deletions cut 6 bases from V and 8 bases from J, with 17 bases between. Per the germline V gene, CDR1 is ENHRY and CDR2 is SYGVKD. In DNA form, the CDR3 reads TGTGCCATCAGGGGGGGGACATTCTCCGATGAGCAGTTCTTC. It encodes CAIRGGTFSDEQFF.

This clonotype came up a few times. The rearrangement links TRBV11-2 to TRBJ2-1, with TRBD1 matching 7 bases. The CDR3 length is 11 residues. Germline V gene data show CDR1 as SGHAT and CDR2 as FQNNGV. V dropped 1 base and J dropped 13; count of bases not matched to a gene: 1. The DNA of the CDR3 is TGTGCCAGCAGCTTAGGAGGGGGCCAGTTCTTC. This sequence encodes CASSLGGGQFF.

The J gene is TRBJ2-2, the V gene TRBV6-2 or TRBV6-3, with D unclear. The ends were cut back, 7 bases at V and 7 bases at J, with 19 bases in the middle. The CDR3 runs to 15 residues. Germline V CDR1 and CDR2: MNHEY, SVGEGT. The CDR3 sequence is CASIEDNPLSGELFF. CDR3 sequence (DNA): TGTGCCAGCATTGAAGACAATCCCCTGAGCGGGGAGCTGTTTTTT.

This clonotype was detected many times. The rearrangement uses TRBV7-9 and TRBJ1-1; TRBD1 aligns across 7 bases. Germline CDR1 SEHNR, CDR2 FQNEAQ (reference sequence). The CDR3 has 12 residues. V gave up 1 base and J gave up 9 bases; unmatched junction bases: 2. DNA of the CDR3: TGTGCCAGCAGCTTAGAGGACAGGAAAGCTTTCTTT. Its protein product is CASSLEDRKAFF.

The chain recombines TRBV7-2 with TRBJ1-3; no firm D call. CDR3 length: 14 amino acids. The germline gives CDR1 SGHTA, CDR2 FQGNSA. Trimming cost V 4 bases and J 2 bases, with 9 bases left between them. The DNA of the CDR3 is TGTGCCAGCAGCTCTTTTGAGCCTGGAAACACCATATATTTT. Amino acids: CASSSFEPGNTIYF.

This clonotype was recorded a few times. The CDR3 is CASRHPGTGGGNIQYF. The CDR3 coding sequence is TGTGCCAGCAGGCATCCCGGGACAGGGGGCGGAAACATTCAGTACTTC. The gene calls are TRBV12-3 or TRBV12-4 and TRBJ2-4; TRBD1 matches 12 bases. V was clipped by 6 bases and J by 6 bases; unmatched bases: 9. The CDR3 has 16 amino acids.

This clonotype was seen a handful of times. The CDR3 DNA reads TGTGCCACCAGTGATTCGCCCCAGGCGGATGAGCAGTTCTTC. This codes for CATSDSPQADEQFF. The chain joins TRBV24-1 to TRBJ2-1, with no clear D. Per germline, CDR1 KGHDR and CDR2 SFDVKD. The CDR3 contains 14 residues. V was pared by 2 bases and J by 8 bases, with 12 bases between.

This clonotype was recorded a few times. This CDR3 fails to terminate in the conserved phenylalanine or tryptophan, so it likely reflects a read error. V and J are TRBV7-9 and TRBJ1-6, with D possibly being TRBD1 (5 bases). In germline, CDR1 is SEHNR, CDR2 FQNEAQ (reference sequence). The CDR3 sequence is 19 residues long. V shed 0 bases and J shed 0 bases, with 15 bases lying between them. For the CDR3, the DNA is TGTGCCAGCAGCTTAGCGACCAGCTGGGACGTCTCCTATAATTCACCCCTCCACCTT. Its protein is CASSLATSWDVSYNSPLHL.

This clonotype was counted at least ten times. The chain recombines TRBV19 with TRBJ1-5; D is uncertain. The V gene lost 3 bases and the J gene lost 7 bases, with 13 bases spanning the gap. The V gene's germline CDR1 is LNHDA and CDR2 SQIVND (reference sequence). The CDR3 sequence is 14 residues long. The CDR3: CASSISLGRQPQHF. The CDR3 nucleotides read TGTGCCAGTAGTATCAGTCTGGGGAGGCAGCCCCAGCATTTT.

This clonotype was seen a handful of times. The J gene is TRBJ2-3, the V gene TRBV27; the D is unclear. CDR1 is MNHEY, CDR2 SMNVEV, per germline (reference sequence). There are 9 residues in the CDR3. V gave up 7 bases and J gave up 4 bases, with 0 bases separating them. The CDR3 spells CASTDTQYF. In DNA form, the CDR3 reads TGTGCCAGCACAGATACGCAGTATTTT.

This clonotype appeared once. The chain combines TRBV6-5 with TRBJ1-4; 7 bases map to TRBD1. The CDR3 spans 17 residues. V gave up 5 bases and J gave up 3 bases; unmatched junction bases: 12. CDR1 MNHEY and CDR2 SVGAGI come from the germline V gene. CDR3 sequence: CASSPHGQDAANEKLFF. The CDR3 bases are TGTGCCAGCAGTCCTCACGGACAGGATGCAGCTAATGAAAAACTGTTTTTT.

The gene calls are TRBV21-1 and TRBJ2-7; TRBD2 is the table's D call and was not checked against the DNA. TRBV21-1 is listed as a pseudogene. The CDR3 length is 17 residues. CDR3 amino acids: CASSFKKGIPRKYEQYV. DNA for the CDR3: TGTGCCAGCAGCTTTAAAAAGGGCATCCCTAGGAAGTACGAGCAGTACGTC.

This chain connects TRBV5-1 to TRBJ2-3; D gene ambiguous. Trimming shortened V by 0 bases and J by 3 bases, and 11 bases separated the two germline ends. Germline V gene sequence: CDR1 SGHRS, CDR2 YFSETQ. This CDR3 spans 15 amino acids. The CDR3 here is CASSLDGSGTDTQYF. Written as DNA, the CDR3 is TGCGCCAGCAGCTTGGATGGCTCCGGGACAGATACGCAGTATTTT.

This clonotype was recorded a few times. This sequence joins TRBV3-1 and TRBJ1-1; D remains unclear. CDR1 is LGHDT and CDR2 is YNNKEL in the germline V gene (reference sequence). V was trimmed by 6 bases and J by 5 bases, leaving 13 bases between them. This CDR3 region has 13 residues. The CDR3 is CASRLREGTEAFF. DNA of the CDR3: TGTGCCAGCAGGCTGAGGGAGGGAACTGAAGCTTTCTTT.

The rearrangement uses TRBV5-4 and TRBJ1-1; D is undetermined. This CDR3 is built from 14 residues. CDR1 is SGHNT and CDR2 is YYREEE in the germline V gene (reference sequence). The germline V and J ends were trimmed by 0 bases and 7 bases, with 13 bases remaining between them. The CDR3 loop reads CASSLEMLASEAFF. CDR3 DNA: TGTGCCAGCAGCTTGGAGATGTTGGCGAGTGAAGCTTTCTTT.

This clonotype has only a few counts. This chain uses TRBV4-3 with TRBJ1-1; 7 bases map to TRBD1. The germline V gene encodes CDR1 LGHNA and CDR2 YSLEER. V lost 1 base and J lost 7; bases outside the gene matches: 9. The CDR3 loop spans 15 amino acids. CDR3 nucleotides: TGCGCCAGCAGCCAAGTCGGTGTAGGGGGCTTTGAAGCTTTCTTT. As protein: CASSQVGVGGFEAFF.

The V and J genes are TRBV7-3 and TRBJ2-3; D might be TRBD2 (6 bases). V gave up 5 bases and J gave up 0 bases, with 12 bases separating them. CDR1 and CDR2 from the germline V gene are SGHTA and FQGTGA. There are 15 residues in the CDR3. The CDR3 region is CASSPAGRSTDTQYF. The CDR3 DNA reads as TGTGCCAGCAGCCCCGCGGGGAGAAGCACAGATACGCAGTATTTT.

This chain connects TRBV18 to TRBJ1-1; 8 positions agree with TRBD1. With V trimmed by 1 base and J by 4 bases, 5 bases remained unmatched. The CDR3 contains 15 residues. CDR1 KGHSH and CDR2 LQKENI come from the germline V gene. The CDR3 sequence: CASSPLGQGGTEAFF. The CDR3 DNA reads as TGTGCCAGCTCACCACTTGGACAGGGAGGCACTGAAGCTTTCTTT.